The source of this T cell receptor beta chain is a study of low-dose radiotherapy and immunotherapy resistance in tumors. For the study at large: Across 26 weeks, 13 Gy in total went to Cohort 2, delivered as 1 Gy per fraction every two weeks. Dosing of intravenous cyclophosphamide at 200 mg/m2 occurred every two weeks and took place one day prior to radiation and immunotherapy.

CDR1 is SEHNR and CDR2 is FQNEAQ in the germline V gene (reference sequence). J gave up 4 bases and V 3 bases, and 8 bases lay outside the gene matches. The CDR3 covers 16 residues. Ten or more counts support this clonotype. The time point here: before trial treatment. Gene-specific TRAV and TRBV primers were used for first-strand cDNA, covering alpha and beta chains. TCRs were put through 15 to 25 PCR cycles of amplification with Phusion. A constant-region primer and the V-primer adapter served as the primer pair. TCRdb itself ran the reads through MiXCR, one entry per CDR3 protein. The data show tens of thousands of distinct CDR3 sequences, roughly a tenth seen once.

This chain connects TRBV7-9 to TRBJ2-3; 9 bases match TRBD2. The sequencing here drew on PBMCs, taken before treatment. This receptor was identified in a male donor with prostate cancer. CDR3 amino acids: CASSLTSGSGSDTQYF. Here the CDR3 DNA reads TGTGCCAGCAGCTTGACTAGCGGCTCCGGTTCAGATACGCAGTATTTT.